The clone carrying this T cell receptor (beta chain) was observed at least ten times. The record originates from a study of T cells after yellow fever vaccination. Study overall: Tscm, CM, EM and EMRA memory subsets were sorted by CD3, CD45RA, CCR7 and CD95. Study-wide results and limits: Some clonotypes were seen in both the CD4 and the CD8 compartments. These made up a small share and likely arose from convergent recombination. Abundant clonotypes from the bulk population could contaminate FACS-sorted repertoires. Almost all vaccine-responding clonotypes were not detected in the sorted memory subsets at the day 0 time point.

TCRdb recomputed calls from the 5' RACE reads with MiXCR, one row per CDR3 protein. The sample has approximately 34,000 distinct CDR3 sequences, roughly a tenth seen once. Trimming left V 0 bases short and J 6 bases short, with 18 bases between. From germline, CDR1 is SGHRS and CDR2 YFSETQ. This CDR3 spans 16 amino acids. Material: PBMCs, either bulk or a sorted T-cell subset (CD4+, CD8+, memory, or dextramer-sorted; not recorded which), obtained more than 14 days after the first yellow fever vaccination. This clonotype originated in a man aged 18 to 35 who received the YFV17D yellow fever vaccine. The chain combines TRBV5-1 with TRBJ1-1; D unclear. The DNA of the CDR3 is TGCGCCAGCAGCTTGGAACCAGATCGGACCTTCGCTGAAGCTTTCTTT. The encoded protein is CASSLEPDRTFAEAFF.